This TCR beta chain was obtained from a study of blood T cell repertoires in COVID-19. Study in general: Sample material is recorded as cDNA or gDNA derived from T cells, B-cell-depleted T cells, or PBMCs.

Source study methods: The authors estimated nucleated cell counts from reference gene primer amplification. Libraries were prepared by immunoSEQ multiplex PCR; TCRdb keeps only in-frame clonotypes and omits some of them. V and J calls plus clone size are reproduced from that table; the DNA served to infer D and trimming. Altogether approximately 79,000 clones are present, around 89% being singletons, with the ten largest covering just under 0.6%. V lost 5 bases, J lost 0 bases, and 7 bases stayed unmatched. This CDR3 has 16 amino acids. Germline loops: CDR1 SGHTA, CDR2 FQGTGA. The TCR sequence derives from a man between 60 and 75 years old with acute or convalescent COVID-19. The sequenced material came from peripheral blood. V is TRBV7-3 and J is TRBJ2-3; 8 nucleotides agree with TRBD1. DNA of the CDR3: TGTGCCAGCAGCCCAGGGACAGGCTTTAGCACAGATACGCAGTATTTT. It translates to CASSPGTGFSTDTQYF.